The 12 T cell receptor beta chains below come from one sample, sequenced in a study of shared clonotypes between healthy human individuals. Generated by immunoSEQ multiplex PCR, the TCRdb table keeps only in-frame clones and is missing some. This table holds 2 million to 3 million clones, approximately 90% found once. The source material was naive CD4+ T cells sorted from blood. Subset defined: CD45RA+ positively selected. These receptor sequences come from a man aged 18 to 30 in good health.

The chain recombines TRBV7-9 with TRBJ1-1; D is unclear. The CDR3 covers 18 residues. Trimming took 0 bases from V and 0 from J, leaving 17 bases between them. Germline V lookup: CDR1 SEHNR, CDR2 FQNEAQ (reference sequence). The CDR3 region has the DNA TGTGCCAGCAGCTTAGCCCAGACATCTTGGTTTGTGAACACTGAAGCTTTCTTT. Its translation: CASSLAQTSWFVNTEAFF.

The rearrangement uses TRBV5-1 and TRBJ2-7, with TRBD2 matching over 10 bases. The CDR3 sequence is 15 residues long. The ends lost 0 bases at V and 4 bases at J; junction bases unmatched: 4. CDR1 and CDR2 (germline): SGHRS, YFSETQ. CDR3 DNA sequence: TGCGCCAGCAGCTTGGTCGCTAGCGGGGGTTACGAGCAGTACTTC. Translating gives CASSLVASGGYEQYF.

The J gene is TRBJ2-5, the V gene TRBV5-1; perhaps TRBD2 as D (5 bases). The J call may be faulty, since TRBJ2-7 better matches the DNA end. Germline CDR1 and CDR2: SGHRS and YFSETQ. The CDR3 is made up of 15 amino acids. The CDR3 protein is CASSSWTGLGYEQYF. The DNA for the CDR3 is TGCGCCAGCAGTTCCTGGACTGGATTAGGCTACGAGCAGTACTTC.

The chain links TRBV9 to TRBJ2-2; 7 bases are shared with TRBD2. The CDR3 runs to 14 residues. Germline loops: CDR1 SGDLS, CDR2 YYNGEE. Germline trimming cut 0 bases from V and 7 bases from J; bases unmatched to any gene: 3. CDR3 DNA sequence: TGTGCCAGCAGCGTAGCTACGGGGGGCGGGGAGCTGTTTTTT. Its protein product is CASSVATGGGELFF.

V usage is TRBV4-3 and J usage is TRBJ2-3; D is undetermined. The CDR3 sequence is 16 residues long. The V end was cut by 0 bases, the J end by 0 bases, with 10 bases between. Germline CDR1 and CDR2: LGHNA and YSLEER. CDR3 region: CASSQEDSPSTDTQYF. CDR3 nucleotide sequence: TGCGCCAGCAGCCAAGAAGATAGCCCAAGCACAGATACGCAGTATTTT.

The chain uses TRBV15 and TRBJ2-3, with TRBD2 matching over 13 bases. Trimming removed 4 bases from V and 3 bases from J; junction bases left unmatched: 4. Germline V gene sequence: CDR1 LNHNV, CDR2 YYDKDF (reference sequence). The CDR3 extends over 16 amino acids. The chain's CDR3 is CATSTGLAGRTDTQYF. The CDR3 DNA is TGTGCCACCAGCACGGGACTAGCGGGAAGAACAGATACGCAGTATTTT.

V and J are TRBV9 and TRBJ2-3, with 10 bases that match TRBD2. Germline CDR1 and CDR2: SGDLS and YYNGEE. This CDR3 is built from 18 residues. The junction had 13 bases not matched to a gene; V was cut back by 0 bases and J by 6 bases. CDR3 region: CASSVGSSGGLGRDTQYF. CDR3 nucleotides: TGTGCCAGCAGCGTAGGGAGTAGCGGGGGGCTCGGGAGGGATACGCAGTATTTT.

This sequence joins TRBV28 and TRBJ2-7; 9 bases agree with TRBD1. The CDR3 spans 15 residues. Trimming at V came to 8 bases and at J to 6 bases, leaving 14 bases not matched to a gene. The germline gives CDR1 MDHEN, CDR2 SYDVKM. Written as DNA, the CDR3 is TGTGCCAGCGGGACCACCGGGACAGGGCCACCCGAGCAGTACTTC. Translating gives CASGTTGTGPPEQYF.

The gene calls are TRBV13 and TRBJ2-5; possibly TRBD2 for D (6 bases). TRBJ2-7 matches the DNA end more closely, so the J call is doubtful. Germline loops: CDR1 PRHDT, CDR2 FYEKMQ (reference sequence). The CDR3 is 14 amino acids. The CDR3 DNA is TGTGCCAGCAGCTTAGGTCGAGGGACTTACGAGCAGTACTTC. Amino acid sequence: CASSLGRGTYEQYF.

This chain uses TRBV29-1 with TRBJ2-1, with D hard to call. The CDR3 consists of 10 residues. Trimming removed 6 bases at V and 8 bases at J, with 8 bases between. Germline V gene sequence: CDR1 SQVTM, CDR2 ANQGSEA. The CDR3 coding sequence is TGCAGCGTGAGAGGTCATGAGCAGTTCTTC. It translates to CSVRGHEQFF.

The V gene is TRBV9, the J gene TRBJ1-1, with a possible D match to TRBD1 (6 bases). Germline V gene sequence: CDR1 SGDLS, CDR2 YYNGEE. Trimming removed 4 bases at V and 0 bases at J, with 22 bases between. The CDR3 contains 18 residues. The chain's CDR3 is CASSPRNRPGHLNTEAFF. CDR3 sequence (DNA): TGTGCCAGCAGCCCGCGAAATCGACCGGGACACCTGAACACTGAAGCTTTCTTT. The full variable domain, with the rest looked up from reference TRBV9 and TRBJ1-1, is DSGVTQTPKHLITATGQRVTLRCSPRSGDLSVYWYQQSLDQGLQFLIQYYNGEERAKGNILERFSAQQFPDLHSELNLSSLELGDSALYFCASSPRNRPGHLNTEAFFGQGTRLTVV.

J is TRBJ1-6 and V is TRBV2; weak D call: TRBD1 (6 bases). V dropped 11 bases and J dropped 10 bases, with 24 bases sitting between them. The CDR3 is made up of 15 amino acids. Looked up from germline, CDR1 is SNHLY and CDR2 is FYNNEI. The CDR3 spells CAAVKGVPGGSPLHF. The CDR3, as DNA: TGTGCCGCCGTGAAGGGGGTCCCTGGGGGATCACCCCTCCACTTT.